The 27 T cell receptor beta chains below come from one sample, sequenced in a study of blood T cell repertoires in COVID-19. Profiled with immunoSEQ multiplex PCR; TCRdb holds only in-frame clones, not every one. Of roughly 180,000 clones listed, about 88% are singletons. Sequencing used peripheral blood. The receptor set was obtained from a woman aged 50 to 65 with COVID-19, enrolled during active disease.

The chain links TRBV6-5 to TRBJ1-1; weak D call: TRBD1 (6 bases). The V gene lost 7 bases and the J gene lost 13 bases, with 13 bases spanning the gap. The CDR3 covers 10 residues. From germline, CDR1 is MNHEY and CDR2 SVGAGI. CDR3 sequence: CASTHHRVFF. CDR3 sequence (DNA): TGTGCCAGCACCCACCACAGGGTTTTCTTT.

The chain recombines TRBV5-1 with TRBJ1-1; D gene uncertain. This CDR3 region has 14 residues. CDR1 and CDR2 from the germline V gene are SGHRS and YFSETQ. The ends were cut back, 0 bases at V and 2 bases at J, with 8 bases in the middle. The CDR3 region is CASSLEAGNTEAFF. CDR3 DNA sequence: TGCGCCAGCAGCTTGGAGGCAGGAAACACTGAAGCTTTCTTT.

The chain combines TRBV2 with TRBJ1-1; the D is unclear. The CDR3 spans 14 residues. The V end was cut by 5 bases, the J end by 12 bases, with 22 bases between. Germline-derived CDR1 and CDR2 are SNHLY and FYNNEI. CDR3 in DNA: TGTGCCAGCAGTTACCCGGCGGCAGACCGCGGGACTTTCTTT. Amino acid sequence: CASSYPAADRGTFF.

CDR3 in DNA: TGTGCCATCAGTCGGACTAGTGGGGAGACCCAGTACTTC. Protein product: CAISRTSGETQYF. This chain connects TRBV10-3 to TRBJ2-5; TRBD2 agrees at 7 bases. CDR1 is ENHRY, CDR2 SYGVKD, per germline. The trim removed 5 bases at V and 5 bases at J, leaving 5 bases unmatched. The CDR3 runs 13 residues.

The rearrangement joins TRBV6-1 to TRBJ2-3, with 13 bases lining up with TRBD2. The germline gives CDR1 MNHNS, CDR2 SASEGT. This CDR3 spans 16 amino acids. V lost 5 bases and J lost 1; bases outside the gene matches: 3. The DNA of the CDR3 is TGTGCCAGCAGTAAAGGACTAGCGGGGGGCACAGATACGCAGTATTTT. It is translated as CASSKGLAGGTDTQYF.

This chain links TRBV6-5 with TRBJ2-2; D might be TRBD2 (6 bases). The length of the CDR3 is 15 residues. V was pared by 7 bases and J by 7 bases, with 19 bases between. Germline CDR1 MNHEY, CDR2 SVGAGI. The CDR3 here is CASKYRDGAGGELFF. CDR3 in DNA: TGTGCCAGCAAGTATCGGGACGGAGCGGGCGGGGAGCTGTTTTTT.

The chain joins TRBV7-3 to TRBJ1-6, with TRBD1 matching over 7 bases. Germline lookup yields CDR1 SGHTA and CDR2 FQGTGA. This CDR3 region has 16 residues. V dropped 5 bases and J dropped 6; count of bases not matched to a gene: 10. The CDR3 DNA sequence: TGTGCCAGCAGCCAGGGGGGAGTGGGGAGTAATTCACCCCTCCACTTT. Encoded protein: CASSQGGVGSNSPLHF.

The V gene is TRBV19, the J gene TRBJ2-7; the D gene is possibly TRBD2 (5 bases). CDR3 length: 17 residues. In germline, CDR1 is LNHDA, CDR2 SQIVND (reference sequence). V shed 1 base and J shed 2 bases, with 18 bases lying between them. As DNA, the CDR3 is TGTGCCAGTAGTATAGCCCCCTATGGACTTGTAACCTACGAGCAGTACTTC. It is translated as CASSIAPYGLVTYEQYF.

The V call is TRBV18, the J call TRBJ2-3; possible D gene TRBD1, 6 bases. The CDR3 extends over 16 amino acids. Per the germline V gene, CDR1 is KGHSH and CDR2 is LQKENI. Trimming cost V 0 bases and J 1 base, with 11 bases left between them. In DNA form, the CDR3 reads TGTGCCAGCTCACCACCAATGGGGGCCGGCACAGATACGCAGTATTTT. As protein: CASSPPMGAGTDTQYF.

The chain carries TRBV10-3 and TRBJ1-2; D not certain. This CDR3 is built from 15 residues. The germline V and J ends were trimmed by 4 bases and 2 bases, with 14 bases remaining between them. Germline V gene lookup returns CDR1 ENHRY and CDR2 SYGVKD. CDR3 DNA: TGTGCCATCAGTGCGCCGACACAACTCAACTATGGCTACACCTTC. Its protein is CAISAPTQLNYGYTF.

The J gene is TRBJ1-6, the V gene TRBV4-3, with TRBD1 identical over 7 bases. Per germline, CDR1 LGHNA and CDR2 YSLEER. J was trimmed by 9 bases and V by 0 bases; bases with no gene match: 5. This CDR3 has 15 amino acids. CDR3: CASSQDPQGSSPLHF. CDR3 nucleotides: TGCGCCAGCAGCCAAGATCCACAGGGGAGTTCACCCCTCCACTTT.

This chain links TRBV10-2 with TRBJ1-5, with 9 bases lining up with TRBD1. Germline V gene lookup returns CDR1 WSHSY and CDR2 SAAADI. This CDR3 has 14 residues. V shed 8 bases and J 6 bases; nucleotides not matched to a gene: 8. The CDR3 nucleotides are TGCGCCAGCCAAAGGACAGGGGAGGGTCAGCCCCAGCATTTT. Its translation is CASQRTGEGQPQHF.

CDR3 amino acids: CASSITWAGDNEQYF. The CDR3 region has the DNA TGTGCCAGTAGTATAACCTGGGCAGGGGACAACGAGCAGTACTTC. This chain uses TRBV19 with TRBJ2-7; weak D call: TRBD1 (6 bases). V was trimmed by 2 bases and J by 5 bases, leaving 16 bases between them. Germline V gene data show CDR1 as LNHDA and CDR2 as SQIVND (reference sequence). CDR3 length equals 15 residues.

In this sample, this clone turned up a few times. The rearrangement joins TRBV18 to TRBJ1-1; maybe TRBD1 (5 bases). The germline CDR1 and CDR2 sequences are KGHSH and LQKENI. The V end was cut by 3 bases, the J end by 1 base, with 9 bases between. The CDR3 contains 14 residues. The CDR3 is CASSPGRGNTEAFF. The CDR3 bases are TGTGCCAGCTCACCTGGAAGGGGGAACACTGAAGCTTTCTTT.

The rearrangement links TRBV13 to TRBJ2-1; the D gene is possibly TRBD2 (5 bases). Germline V gene lookup returns CDR1 PRHDT and CDR2 FYEKMQ (reference sequence). The CDR3 is 13 amino acids. The ends were cut back, 2 bases at V and 8 bases at J, with 10 bases in the middle. The CDR3 loop reads CASSLSGIHEQFF. The CDR3 DNA sequence: TGTGCCAGCAGCTTATCGGGAATCCATGAGCAGTTCTTC.

This chain connects TRBV6-5 to TRBJ2-1, with a possible D match to TRBD2 (7 bases). Per the germline V gene, CDR1 is MNHEY and CDR2 is SVGAGI. Between the trimmed V and J ends, which lost 5 bases and 5 bases, there was a span of 16 bases. The CDR3 consists of 15 residues. CDR3 in amino acids: CASSPRGALNNEQFF. The CDR3 region has the DNA TGTGCCAGCAGTCCTCGGGGGGCCTTAAACAATGAGCAGTTCTTC.

The CDR3 is CASSQDPQVAQYF. The CDR3 region has the DNA TGCGCCAGCAGCCAAGACCCCCAGGTGGCCCAGTACTTC. The rearrangement uses TRBV4-1 and TRBJ2-5; D gene unclear. Germline CDR1 is MGHRA and CDR2 is YSYEKL. V gave up 0 bases and J gave up 9 bases, with 11 bases separating them. This CDR3 has 13 residues.

The chain is built from TRBV5-6 and TRBJ1-1, with D maybe TRBD1 (5 bases). V was cut by 4 bases and J by 5 bases, with 12 bases left in between. CDR1 is SGHDT and CDR2 is YYEEEE in the germline V gene. CDR3 length: 13 residues. CDR3 bases: TGTGCCAGCAGCCCCACGACAGAAACTGAAGCTTTCTTT. This gives the protein CASSPTTETEAFF. The complete variable domain, with remaining parts taken from reference TRBV5-6 and TRBJ1-1, reads DAGVTQSPTHLIKTRGQQVTLRCSPKSGHDTVSWYQQALGQGPQFIFQYYEEEERQRGNFPDRFSGHQFPNYSSELNVNALLLGDSALYLCASSPTTETEAFFGQGTRLTVV.

The V and J genes are TRBV13 and TRBJ2-4; unclear D gene. V shed 5 bases and J shed 1 base, with 15 bases lying between them. This CDR3 has 16 amino acids. Germline CDR1 is PRHDT and CDR2 is FYEKMQ (reference sequence). CDR3 DNA sequence: TGTGCCAGCAGCCCCCCCTCGCAGGATGCCAAAAACATTCAGTACTTC. Translating it yields CASSPPSQDAKNIQYF. Full variable domain (outside the CDR3, taken from reference TRBV13 and TRBJ2-4): AAGVIQSPRHLIKEKRETATLKCYPIPRHDTVYWYQQGPGQDPQFLISFYEKMQSDKGSIPDRFSAQQFSDYHSELNMSSLELGDSALYFCASSPPSQDAKNIQYFGAGTRLSVL.

The rearrangement joins TRBV3-1 (or the pseudogene TRBV3-2) to TRBJ2-6; TRBD2 is a possible D gene (6 bases). V gave up 5 bases and J gave up 3 bases, with 17 bases separating them. This CDR3 region has 17 residues. Germline CDR1 reads LGHDT; CDR2 reads YNNKEL (reference sequence). CDR3 in DNA: TGTGCCAGCAGCGATGCTCGCGGGGCGGGTGGGGCCAACGTCCTGACTTTC. This codes for CASSDARGAGGANVLTF.

The chain couples TRBV7-9 to TRBJ2-1, with TRBD2 matching over 7 bases. Germline V gene lookup returns CDR1 SEHNR and CDR2 FQNEAQ (reference sequence). V trimming: 0 bases; J trimming: 4 bases; junction bases outside the gene matches: 3. The CDR3 consists of 15 residues. The CDR3: CASSLASGTYNEQFF. The CDR3 bases are TGTGCCAGCAGCTTAGCCAGCGGGACGTACAATGAGCAGTTCTTC.

Only a few counts were recorded for this clone. The rearrangement joins TRBV7-9 to TRBJ2-2; TRBD1 matches 8 bases. V trimming: 4 bases; J trimming: 8 bases; junction bases outside the gene matches: 9. CDR1 and CDR2 from the germline V gene are SEHNR and FQNEAQ (reference sequence). The CDR3 contains 15 residues. Written as DNA, the CDR3 is TGTGCCAGCAGCTCCCCCCAGGGGGCGCTGGGGGAGCTGTTTTTT. It encodes CASSSPQGALGELFF.

V gene TRBV18 combines with J gene TRBJ1-4, with 9 bases that match TRBD1. The V gene's germline CDR1 is KGHSH and CDR2 LQKENI. The CDR3 spans 15 residues. Germline trimming cut 6 bases from V and 8 bases from J; bases unmatched to any gene: 10. Here the CDR3 reads CASSRLDRGREKLFF. The CDR3 region has the DNA TGTGCCAGCTCGAGGCTGGACAGGGGCAGGGAAAAACTGTTTTTT.

The chain is built from TRBV18 and TRBJ1-1; D gene uncertain. V gave up 0 bases and J gave up 0 bases, with 5 bases separating them. CDR1 and CDR2 (germline): KGHSH, LQKENI. The CDR3 spans 14 residues. In DNA form, the CDR3 reads TGTGCCAGCTCACCACCGTCCATGAACACTGAAGCTTTCTTT. It specifies CASSPPSMNTEAFF.

This chain links TRBV28 with TRBJ2-3; a weak D match, TRBD2 (5 bases). Deletions cut 0 bases from V and 0 bases from J, with 13 bases between. This CDR3 has 17 residues. Germline V CDR1 and CDR2: MDHEN, SYDVKM. The CDR3 here is CASSLWELASSTDTQYF. For the CDR3, the DNA is TGTGCCAGCAGTTTATGGGAATTAGCGAGTAGCACAGATACGCAGTATTTT.

V gene TRBV2 combines with J gene TRBJ2-1, with D tentatively TRBD1 (6 bases). Per germline, CDR1 SNHLY and CDR2 FYNNEI. With 2 bases removed from V and 8 bases from J, the gap between germline ends came to 10 bases. The CDR3 totals 13 residues. For the CDR3, the DNA is TGTGCCAGCAGTGAAACAGGGTACCATGAGCAGTTCTTC. This codes for CASSETGYHEQFF.

V is TRBV24-1 and J is TRBJ2-1, with D possibly being TRBD2 (5 bases). The germline CDR1 and CDR2 sequences are KGHDR and SFDVKD. The V end lost 4 bases, the J end lost 7 bases, and 16 bases lay between the germline ends. CDR3 size: 15 residues. CDR3 sequence reads: CATSELGSRGNEQFF. The CDR3 nucleotides are TGTGCCACCAGTGAATTGGGGAGCCGTGGGAATGAGCAGTTCTTC.